This is a list of T cell receptor beta chains from one sample in a study of Graves' ophthalmopathy and Graves' hyperthyroidism. TCRdb processed the multiplex PCR reads anew with MiXCR; each CDR3 protein has one entry. This sample has about 500,000 distinct CDR3 sequences, with about 15% found just once. Sequences were obtained from blood. The receptors here all came from a woman under 40 with Graves' ophthalmopathy. The CDR3 runs from the conserved cysteine through the conserved F or W. The D gene is left open where the match is weak. Clone sizes are given selectively: once, few, many, or a class where the clone is expanded.

many,NA,TRBV12-3/TRBV12-4,TRBJ1-2,CASSGQRGYTF,TGTGCCAGCAGCGGACAGAGAGGCTACACCTTC
NA,NA,TRBV15,TRBJ1-2,CATSGPPGRGISEGYTF,TGTGCCACCAGCGGCCCCCCTGGCAGGGGAATTTCGGAAGGCTACACCTTC
many,NA,TRBV4-1,TRBJ2-5,CASSQGWAPNQETQYF,TGCGCCAGCAGCCAAGGGTGGGCCCCCAACCAAGAGACCCAGTACTTC
many,NA,TRBV12-3/TRBV12-4,TRBJ1-2,CASSLRGIYGYTF,TGTGCCAGCAGTTTACGGGGAATCTATGGCTACACCTTC
many,NA,TRBV15,TRBJ1-5,CATSRARAQPQHF,TGTGCCACCAGCAGAGCAAGGGCTCAGCCCCAGCATTTT
many,NA,TRBV7-9,TRBJ1-1,CASKGQGTEAFF,TGTGCCAGCAAGGGGCAAGGTACTGAAGCTTTCTTT
few,NA,TRBV20-1,TRBJ1-1,CSASPTMNTEAFF,TGCAGTGCCTCCCCCACGATGAACACTGAAGCTTTCTTT
many,NA,TRBV12-3/TRBV12-4,TRBJ1-2,CASSLQARGGYTF,TGTGCCAGCAGCCTACAGGCCCGAGGTGGCTACACCTTC
many,TRBD1,TRBV27,TRBJ2-6,CASSFRRQGASQTNVLTF,TGTGCCAGCAGTTTTCGCCGGCAGGGGGCATCGCAGACCAACGTCCTGACTTTC
many,NA,TRBV4-1,TRBJ2-7,CASSQDNAESSYEQYF,TGCGCCAGCAGCCAAGATAACGCGGAAAGCTCCTACGAGCAGTACTTC
few,NA,TRBV10-3,TRBJ1-3,CATGSQLGGNTIYF,TGTGCCACCGGGAGCCAACTGGGTGGAAACACCATATATTTT
many,NA,TRBV5-4,TRBJ2-7,CASSFGTYEQYF,TGTGCCAGCAGCTTCGGGACCTACGAGCAGTACTTC
NA,NA,TRBV27,TRBJ2-5,CASSQDRGLETEYF,TGTGCCAGCAGTCAGGACAGGGGACTAGAGACGGAGTACTTC
NA,TRBD1,TRBV9,TRBJ2-7,CASSPRTGGGYEQYF,TGTGCCAGCAGCCCCAGGACAGGGGGCGGGTACGAGCAGTACTTC
many,TRBD1,TRBV15,TRBJ2-7,CATSRLYRGTYEQYF,TGTGCCACCAGCAGGTTATACAGGGGGACCTACGAGCAGTACTTC
few,NA,TRBV2,TRBJ2-6,CASSEAEGGANVLTF,TGTGCCAGCAGTGAAGCGGAGGGCGGGGCCAACGTCCTGACTTTC
many,NA,TRBV6-1,TRBJ2-5,CASTPSPGRGSETQYF,TGTGCCAGCACCCCCTCCCCGGGACGAGGGTCGGAGACCCAGTACTTC
many,NA,TRBV12-3/TRBV12-4,TRBJ2-5,CASSFGSPSSQETQYF,TGTGCCAGCAGTTTCGGGTCTCCGTCTAGTCAAGAGACCCAGTACTTC
NA,NA,TRBV20-1,TRBJ2-7,CSANSGRGEQYF,TGCAGTGCTAACTCAGGACGAGGCGAGCAGTACTTC
few,TRBD2,TRBV4-2,TRBJ2-5,CASSQEVQRGRETQYF,TGTGCCAGCAGCCAAGAGGTACAGCGGGGCCGGGAGACCCAGTACTTC
many,TRBD1,TRBV20-1,TRBJ2-7,CSARKRDSSYEQYF,TGCAGTGCCAGAAAACGGGACAGCTCCTACGAGCAGTACTTC
many,NA,TRBV11-2,TRBJ2-7,CASSLGAGTEQYF,TGTGCCAGCAGCTTAGGGGCCGGGACAGAGCAGTACTTC
many,NA,TRBV20-1,TRBJ2-7,CSARDLGLSYEQYF,TGCAGTGCTAGAGATCTCGGCCTCTCCTACGAGCAGTACTTC
many,NA,TRBV20-1,TRBJ2-7,CSARDGRGTSHEQYF,TGCAGTGCTAGGGACGGTCGGGGGACCTCCCACGAGCAGTACTTC
NA,NA,TRBV18,TRBJ2-3,CASSLQGEADTQYF,TGTGCCAGCTCACTACAGGGTGAAGCAGATACGCAGTATTTT
NA,NA,TRBV11-2,TRBJ2-7,CASSLGIVGIGYEQYF,TGTGCCAGCAGCTTAGGTATTGTCGGAATCGGGTACGAGCAGTACTTC
many,NA,TRBV20-1,TRBJ2-7,CSARTVYYEQYF,TGCAGTGCCCGGACGGTCTACTACGAGCAGTACTTC
many,TRBD1,TRBV5-1,TRBJ2-7,CASSTHPGQGQYEQYF,TGCGCCAGCAGCACTCATCCCGGACAGGGGCAATACGAGCAGTACTTC
many,NA,TRBV12-3/TRBV12-4,TRBJ1-6,CASSFLGGNSPLHF,TGTGCCAGCAGTTTTTTGGGGGGCAATTCACCCCTCCACTTT
many,NA,TRBV27,TRBJ1-1,CASSLSTWPQGEAFF,TGTGCCAGCAGTTTATCGACATGGCCCCAGGGTGAAGCTTTCTTT
NA,NA,TRBV6-5,TRBJ1-6,CASSYSTNYNSPLHF,TGTGCCAGCAGTTACTCGACCAACTATAATTCACCCCTCCACTTT
many,TRBD1,TRBV7-9,TRBJ1-1,CASSATGGLTEAFF,TGTGCCAGCAGCGCGACAGGGGGCCTCACTGAAGCTTTCTTT
many,NA,TRBV4-1,TRBJ1-1,CASSPMIGGTEAFF,TGCGCCAGCAGCCCCATGATTGGAGGAACTGAAGCTTTCTTT
many,NA,TRBV30,TRBJ2-2,CAWSVPKGHTGELFF,TGTGCCTGGAGTGTACCTAAGGGGCACACCGGGGAGCTGTTTTTT
many,TRBD1,TRBV10-3,TRBJ1-1,CAISKQGEVTEAFF,TGTGCCATCAGTAAACAGGGGGAGGTCACTGAAGCTTTCTTT
many,TRBD1,TRBV6-1,TRBJ1-1,CASRVGTGFMNTEAFF,TGTGCCAGCAGAGTAGGGACAGGCTTTATGAACACTGAAGCTTTCTTT
many,NA,TRBV18,TRBJ1-2,CASSKGTEGYTF,TGTGCCAGCTCGAAGGGGACGGAGGGCTACACCTTC
many,NA,TRBV28,TRBJ2-6,CASRAGSGANVLTF,TGTGCCAGCAGGGCAGGCTCTGGGGCCAACGTCCTGACTTTC
many,TRBD1,TRBV5-4,TRBJ1-2,CASSRDRGFDGYTF,TGTGCCAGCAGCCGGGACAGGGGTTTCGATGGCTACACCTTC
many,TRBD1,TRBV7-9,TRBJ2-5,CAGQEKRDRVGETQYF,TGTGCCGGCCAGGAGAAGCGGGACAGGGTCGGGGAGACCCAGTACTTC
many,NA,TRBV6-2/TRBV6-3,TRBJ1-2,CASSYSSQGYGYTF,TGTGCCAGCAGTTACTCGAGTCAGGGGTATGGCTACACCTTC
once,NA,TRBV20-1,TRBJ2-7,CSANYYPTYEQYF,TGCAGCGCCAACTACTACCCGACCTACGAGCAGTACTTC
NA,NA,TRBV4-1,TRBJ1-1,CASSQGRGIQMNTEAFF,TGCGCCAGCAGCCAAGGCCGAGGGATTCAAATGAACACTGAAGCTTTCTTT